The clone carrying this T cell receptor (beta chain) was detected ten times or more. Its specificity is not known. TCR beta CDR3 region amplification was performed from RNA transcripts. The HTBI primer set served for first-round RT-PCR of the TCR CDR3. TCRdb processed the multiplex PCR reads anew with MiXCR; each CDR3 protein has one entry. The table has 300,000 to 450,000 distinct CDR3 sequences, about a sixth seen once. The sample belongs to a study of T cells in Graves' hyperthyroidism and ophthalmopathy. General observations from the study: Ophthalmopathy was told apart from stable hyperthyroidism by a 13 V-J model.

V shed 3 bases and J shed 5 bases, with 13 bases lying between them. This CDR3 comprises 14 residues. The V gene's germline CDR1 is SGHDN and CDR2 FVKESK. Patients aged 18 to 65 had newly diagnosed hyperthyroidism lasting under 2 months. Each diagnosis was grounded in clinical symptoms, serum thyroxine and TRAb, thyroid ultrasound, and orbital computed tomography. The chain couples TRBV14 to TRBJ2-5, with TRBD1 as a possible D gene (5 bases). The sample taken for sequencing was blood. The sequence derives from a woman aged 18-29 years with Graves' hyperthyroidism that later progressed to Graves' ophthalmopathy. CDR3 sequence (DNA): TGTGCCAGCAGCCATCAGGGTCCGACGGAGACCCAGTACTTC. This sequence encodes CASSHQGPTETQYF.